These 15 T cell receptor beta chains were sequenced from one sample in a study of post-analysis software for immune sequencing data. TCR beta cDNA libraries had unique molecular identifiers. One entry per CDR3 protein, called by TCRdb with MiXCR from the PCR reads. The sample lists some 800,000 distinct CDR3 sequences; just over 45% were seen once. Points from the study as a whole: TRBV segments more frequent in patients than in controls numbered about five and included TRBV5-6, TRBV5-1 and TRBV20-1.

Which antigens these TCRs recognize remains unknown. Sample: blood. These receptors all stem from a girl aged 10 to 17 with multiple sclerosis.

The V and J genes are TRBV3-1 and TRBJ2-7, with unresolved D. The last part of the DNA fits TRBJ2-5 better; the J call may be wrong. Per germline, CDR1 LGHDT and CDR2 YNNKEL (reference sequence). This CDR3 comprises 13 residues. The CDR3 protein is CASSQMGRETQYF. In nucleotides, the CDR3 is TGTGCCAGCAGCCAAATGGGCCGAGAGACCCAGTACTTC.

The chain recombines TRBV2 with TRBJ2-4; 12 bases fit TRBD2. J lost 2 bases, V lost 5 bases, and 19 bases had no gene match. Germline CDR1 and CDR2: SNHLY and FYNNEI. The CDR3 extends over 21 amino acids. CDR3 residues: CASSFPLQLAGGPLTKNIQYF. CDR3 DNA: TGTGCCAGCAGTTTCCCTCTCCAACTAGCGGGAGGACCTCTTACCAAAAACATTCAGTACTTC.

There are many counts of this clonotype. V gene TRBV7-3 combines with J gene TRBJ2-3; either TRBD1 or TRBD2 may fit D (5 bases each). The V and J ends lost 3 bases and 2 bases respectively, with 6 bases between them. CDR1 and CDR2 (germline): SGHTA, FQGTGA. The CDR3 has 13 amino acids. This chain's CDR3 is CASSLGPTDTQYF. CDR3 sequence (DNA): TGTGCCAGCAGCTTGGGACCCACAGATACGCAGTATTTT.

V and J are TRBV29-1 and TRBJ2-5, with a possible D match to TRBD2 (5 bases). The CDR3 extends over 14 amino acids. Trimming removed 1 base from V and 3 bases from J, with 12 bases in between. Germline values: CDR1 SQVTM, CDR2 ANQGSEA. CDR3 bases: TGCAGCGTTGAAGTGGGAGATTGGGAAGAGACCCAGTACTTC. Residues: CSVEVGDWEETQYF. Combining the CDR3 with reference TRBV29-1 and TRBJ2-5 gives the whole variable domain SAVISQKPSRDICQRGTSLTIQCQVDSQVTMMFWYRQQPGQSLTLIATANQGSEATYESGFVIDKFPISRPNLTFSTLTVSNMSPEDSSIYLCSVEVGDWEETQYFGPGTRLLVL.

The chain links TRBV20-1 to TRBJ2-3; 13 positions agree with TRBD2. Germline-derived CDR1 and CDR2 are DFQATT and SNEGSKA (reference sequence). The CDR3 sequence is 14 residues long. J was trimmed by 5 bases and V by 5 bases; bases with no gene match: 4. Here the CDR3 DNA reads TGCAGTGCTCACGGACTAGCGGGAGTAGATACGCAGTATTTT. It codes for CSAHGLAGVDTQYF.

The rearrangement links TRBV28 to TRBJ2-5; a possible D gene is TRBD2 (5 bases). This CDR3 is built from 13 residues. Germline V lookup: CDR1 MDHEN, CDR2 SYDVKM. V was pared by 4 bases and J by 1 base, with 7 bases between. CDR3 sequence (DNA): TGTGCCAGCAGTTCGGGATCCCAAGAGACCCAGTACTTC. The encoded protein is CASSSGSQETQYF.

The gene calls are TRBV6-1 and TRBJ1-1; D possibly corresponds to TRBD1 (5 bases). Trimming cost V 1 base and J 8 bases, with 32 bases left between them. This CDR3 has 20 residues. The germline V gene has CDR1 MNHNS and CDR2 SASEGT. CDR3 in amino acids: CASSEVDSIPLNTEWGEAFF. The CDR3 DNA sequence: TGTGCCAGCAGTGAAGTCGACAGTATCCCCTTGAACACTGAATGGGGGGAAGCTTTCTTT.

This rearrangement joins TRBV10-3 to TRBJ2-5; tentative D call: TRBD1 (6 bases). The CDR3 runs to 13 residues. The V gene's germline CDR1 is ENHRY and CDR2 SYGVKD. Trimming took 7 bases from V and 3 from J, leaving 12 bases between them. The CDR3 bases are TGTGCCATCAAGATTGCAGGGGAAGAGACCCAGTACTTC. It is translated as CAIKIAGEETQYF.

The CDR3, as DNA: TGTGCCAGCAGGCCTTCGCGGACAGTCTACGAGCAGTACTTC. Translated: CASRPSRTVYEQYF. J is TRBJ2-7 and V is TRBV6-5; D is perhaps TRBD1 (6 bases). V lost 6 bases and J 3 bases, leaving 15 bases between the germline ends. CDR1 MNHEY and CDR2 SVGAGI come from the germline V gene. The CDR3 covers 14 residues.

This clonotype was found once. The rearrangement links TRBV7-2 to TRBJ2-1; tentative D call: TRBD2 (5 bases). Germline loops: CDR1 SGHTA, CDR2 FQGNSA. Trimming removed 4 bases from V and 3 bases from J, with 16 bases in between. The CDR3 sequence is 16 residues long. The CDR3 here is CASSSLRRADYNEQFF. The CDR3 bases are TGTGCCAGCAGCTCCCTTCGGCGGGCTGACTACAATGAGCAGTTCTTC.

V is TRBV20-1 and J is TRBJ1-5, with TRBD1 matching 7 bases. J gave up 6 bases and V 1 base, and 6 bases lay outside the gene matches. From germline, CDR1 is DFQATT and CDR2 SNEGSKA (reference sequence). The CDR3 runs 14 residues. DNA of the CDR3: TGCAGTGCTAGAGTAGAACAGGGGCCTCAGCCCCAGCATTTT. Protein product: CSARVEQGPQPQHF.

V gene TRBV25-1 combines with J gene TRBJ2-1, with 8 bases aligning to TRBD2. This CDR3 contains 15 residues. Germline lookup yields CDR1 MGHDK and CDR2 SYGVNS. V lost 6 bases to trimming and J lost 7 bases; unmatched junction nucleotides: 11. In DNA form, the CDR3 reads TGTGCCAGCAGGGGGACTTGCGGGAGGCGTAATGAGCAGTTCTTC. This gives the protein CASRGTCGRRNEQFF. Supplemented by reference TRBV25-1 and TRBJ2-1, the full variable domain reads EADIYQTPRYLVIGTGKKITLECSQTMGHDKMYWYQQDPGMELHLIHYSYGVNSTEKGDLSSESTVSRIRTEHFPLTLESARPSHTSQYLCASRGTCGRRNEQFFGPGTRLTVL.

Here the CDR3 reads CASSRSSSGRDYNEQFF. CDR3 DNA sequence: TGCGCCAGCAGCCGATCCTCTAGCGGGAGGGACTACAATGAGCAGTTCTTC. This chain uses TRBV4-3 with TRBJ2-1, with 12 bases that match TRBD2. The junction had 7 bases not matched to a gene; V was cut back by 4 bases and J by 3 bases. The CDR3 length is 17 residues. The germline V gene has CDR1 LGHNA and CDR2 YSLEER.

V gene TRBV7-3 combines with J gene TRBJ2-1; possible D gene TRBD1, 6 bases. CDR1 and CDR2 (germline): SGHTA, FQGTGA. The CDR3 is 15 amino acids. Trimming stripped 2 bases from V and 9 bases from J, with 17 bases between. Written as DNA, the CDR3 is TGTGCCAGCAGCTTAGCCGGAGCAGGGGTTGGTGAGCAGTTCTTC. Translated: CASSLAGAGVGEQFF.

Details on this clonotype: Compared with germline, one end of the junction differs, possibly owing to a read error. The CDR3 sequence is CVSSPAQGAHSTDTQYF. The CDR3, as DNA: TGTGTCAGCAGCCCCGCCCAGGGGGCCCACAGCACAGATACGCAGTATTTT. The rearrangement links TRBV5-5 to TRBJ2-3, with TRBD1 identical over 8 bases. CDR3 length equals 17 residues. Germline V lookup: CDR1 SGHKS, CDR2 YYEKEE (reference sequence).